The entry below gives a single T cell receptor (beta chain) sequence along with its context. TCRdb reprocessed the RT-PCR reads via MiXCR and lists one record per CDR3 protein. The repertoire consists of about 200,000 distinct CDR3 sequences, with approximately 41% occurring once and the leading ten covering approximately 32%. The data derive from a study of patients and donors after allogeneic stem cell transplantation. The CDR3 contains 16 residues. In germline, CDR1 is SGDLS, CDR2 YYNGEE. V lost 4 bases to trimming and J lost 0 bases; unmatched junction nucleotides: 7. This chain links TRBV9 with TRBJ1-1; TRBD1 matches 9 bases. Source material: blood, either unsorted or a sorted T cell fraction (not recorded which). The sequence was collected from a human donor who was either an allogeneic HSCT recipient or a stem cell or donor lymphocyte infusion donor (not recorded which). It is not recorded whose cells these are; they may come from a transplant donor. The CDR3 coding sequence is TGTGCCAGCAGCATGACGACAGGGGGTTTGAACACTGAAGCTTTCTTT. Amino acid sequence: CASSMTTGGLNTEAFF. The variable domain in full, completed from reference TRBV9 and TRBJ1-1, reads DSGVTQTPKHLITATGQRVTLRCSPRSGDLSVYWYQQSLDQGLQFLIQYYNGEERAKGNILERFSAQQFPDLHSELNLSSLELGDSALYFCASSMTTGGLNTEAFFGQGTRLTVV.